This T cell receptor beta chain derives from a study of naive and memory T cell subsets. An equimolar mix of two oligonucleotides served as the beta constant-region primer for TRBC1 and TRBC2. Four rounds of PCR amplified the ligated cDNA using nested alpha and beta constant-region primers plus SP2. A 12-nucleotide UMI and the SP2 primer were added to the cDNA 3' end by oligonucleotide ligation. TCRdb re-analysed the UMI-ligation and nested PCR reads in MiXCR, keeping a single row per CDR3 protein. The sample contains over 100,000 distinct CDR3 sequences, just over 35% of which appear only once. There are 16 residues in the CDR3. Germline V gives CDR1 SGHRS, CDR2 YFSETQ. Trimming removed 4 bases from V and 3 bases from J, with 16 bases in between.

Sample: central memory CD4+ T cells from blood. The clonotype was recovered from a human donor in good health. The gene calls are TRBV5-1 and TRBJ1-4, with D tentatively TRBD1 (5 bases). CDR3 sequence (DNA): TGCGCCAGCAGCCAAACGGGGCAGCACTCTAATGAAAAACTGTTTTTT. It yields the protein CASSQTGQHSNEKLFF.